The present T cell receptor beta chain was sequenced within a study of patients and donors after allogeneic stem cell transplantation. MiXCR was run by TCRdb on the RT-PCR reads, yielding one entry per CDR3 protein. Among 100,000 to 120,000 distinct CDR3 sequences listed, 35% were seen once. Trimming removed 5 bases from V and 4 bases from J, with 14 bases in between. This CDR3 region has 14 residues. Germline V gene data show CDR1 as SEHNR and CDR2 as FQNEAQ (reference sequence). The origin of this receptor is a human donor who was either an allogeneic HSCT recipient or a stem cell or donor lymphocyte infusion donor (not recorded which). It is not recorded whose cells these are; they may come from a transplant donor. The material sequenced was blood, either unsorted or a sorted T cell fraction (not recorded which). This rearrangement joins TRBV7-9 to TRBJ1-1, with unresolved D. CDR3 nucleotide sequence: TGTGCCAGCAGCCCCGCCAAGGGTAGCACTGAAGCTTTCTTT. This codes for CASSPAKGSTEAFF. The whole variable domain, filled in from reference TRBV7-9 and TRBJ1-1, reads DTGVSQNPRHKITKRGQNVTFRCDPISEHNRLYWYRQTLGQGPEFLTYFQNEAQLEKSRLLSDRFSAERPKGSFSTLEIQRTEQGDSAMYLCASSPAKGSTEAFFGQGTRLTVV.